This T cell receptor (beta chain) was captured by sequencing in a study of CD8+CD57+ T cells in acquired aplastic anemia. Study-level background: In CD4+ cells, healthy donors produced an average of about 10.8 million reads. Study results and limitations: Researchers report that about 29 CD8+ CDR3 sequences appeared in both patients and controls.

This clonotype was observed many times. Its target is unknown. V lost 1 base and J 1 base, leaving 8 bases between the germline ends. The CDR3 covers 14 residues. The germline V gene has CDR1 SGHDT and CDR2 YYEEEE. Genomic DNA acted as the template from which TCR beta VDJ combination and CDR3 sequence profiling were carried out. TCRdb processed the reads anew with MiXCR; each CDR3 protein has one entry. The table has 400,000 to 500,000 distinct CDR3 sequences, about two thirds seen once. The sequenced sample was sorted CD4+, CD8+, or CD8+CD57+ T cells (not recorded which) from PBMCs. The rearrangement joins TRBV5-6 to TRBJ1-1; the D is unclear. The sequence was collected from a human donor in good health, serving as a control. CDR3 in DNA: TGTGCCAGCAGCTTGTTTCCCGGGAACACTGAAGCTTTCTTT. Translation: CASSLFPGNTEAFF.